Below, 15 T cell receptor beta chains from the same sample are listed, as sequenced in a study of graft-versus-host responses after intestinal transplantation. This table comes from immunoSEQ multiplex PCR, and its TCRdb copy is limited to in-frame clones, with some not included. The sample lists around 23,000 clones, roughly four fifths occurring once. Processing was applied to graft tissue in order to liberate intraepithelial and lamina propria lymphocytes. The sample was ileum tissue, taken 12 days after intestinal transplant. These receptors all come from a human patient who received an intestinal transplant, so some T cells may come from the graft donor.

The V and J genes are TRBV6-6 and TRBJ1-6; the match to TRBD1 covers 8 bases. The CDR3 is 15 residues long. Losses at the gene ends were 2 bases for V and 6 bases for J; bases not matched to a gene: 3. Germline CDR1 is MNHNY and CDR2 is SVGAGI (reference sequence). The CDR3 reads CASSYRQGSNSPLHF. The CDR3 DNA reads TGTGCCAGCAGTTACAGACAGGGGTCTAATTCACCCCTCCACTTT.

The CDR3 region is CASSLRLAGYQETQYF. As DNA, the CDR3 is TGTGCCAGCAGTTTAAGGCTAGCGGGGTACCAAGAGACCCAGTACTTC. The chain links TRBV27 to TRBJ2-5, with 9 positions matching TRBD2. This CDR3 comprises 16 residues. Germline V gives CDR1 MNHEY, CDR2 SMNVEV (reference sequence). After removal of 2 bases from V and 0 bases from J, the junction contained 4 bases not matched to a gene.

This clone was counted between two and nine times. The chain combines TRBV7-8 with TRBJ2-7, with no clear D. The length of the CDR3 is 11 residues. V was shortened by 5 bases and J by 4 bases, with 6 bases between the two germline ends. CDR1 is SGHVS and CDR2 is FQNEAQ in the germline V gene. CDR3 DNA sequence: TGTGCCAGCAGCCCCATGTACGAGCAGTACTTC. Protein product: CASSPMYEQYF.

The V and J genes are TRBV9 and TRBJ1-6, with 10 positions matching TRBD1. Unmatched junction bases numbered 10, after V lost 0 bases and J lost 1 base. CDR1 is SGDLS, CDR2 YYNGEE, per germline. The CDR3 is 20 residues long. The CDR3 DNA is TGTGCCAGCAGCGTAGGCGAGTGGGACAGGGGAGCGTCCTATAATTCACCCCTCCACTTT. Translation gives CASSVGEWDRGASYNSPLHF.

This clone has only a few counts. The chain is built from TRBV29-1 and TRBJ2-1, with 8 bases lining up with TRBD1. Unmatched junction bases numbered 7, after V lost 7 bases and J lost 8 bases. Per the germline V gene, CDR1 is SQVTM and CDR2 is ANQGSEA. The CDR3 extends over 12 amino acids. The CDR3: CSARDRLDEQFF. CDR3 nucleotide sequence: TGCAGCGCCCGGGACAGGCTGGATGAGCAGTTCTTC.

The gene calls are TRBV7-8 and TRBJ2-7; perhaps TRBD1 as D (5 bases). This CDR3 is built from 13 residues. Trimming shortened V by 3 bases and J by 4 bases, and 10 bases separated the two germline ends. The germline V gene encodes CDR1 SGHVS and CDR2 FQNEAQ. In nucleotides, the CDR3 is TGTGCCAGCAGCTTCCCCCCAGGGTACGAGCAGTACTTC. As protein: CASSFPPGYEQYF.

This rearrangement joins TRBV5-4 to TRBJ2-7; D possibly corresponds to TRBD1 (8 bases). Germline CDR1 is SGHNT and CDR2 is YYREEE (reference sequence). V shed 0 bases and J shed 2 bases, with 18 bases lying between them. The CDR3 is 17 amino acids. CDR3 sequence reads: CASSLDRGGPATYEQYF. Written as DNA, the CDR3 is TGTGCCAGCAGCTTGGACAGGGGGGGACCCGCAACCTACGAGCAGTACTTC.

The chain employs TRBV19 and TRBJ2-1; the D gene is possibly TRBD1 (5 bases). Trimming removed 5 bases from V and 7 bases from J, with 9 bases in between. Germline lookup yields CDR1 LNHDA and CDR2 SQIVND (reference sequence). The CDR3 totals 12 residues. CDR3 sequence: CASSPQGNEQFF. CDR3 sequence (DNA): TGTGCCAGTAGTCCCCAGGGAAATGAGCAGTTCTTC.

This clone was found a few times. The chain carries TRBV9 and TRBJ1-2, with 7 nucleotides matching TRBD1. This CDR3 spans 17 amino acids. Germline CDR1 SGDLS, CDR2 YYNGEE. V lost 0 bases, J lost 3 bases, and 11 bases stayed unmatched. The CDR3 DNA is TGTGCCAGCAGCGTAGGTCAAGGGGGCGCTGATTACTATGGCTACACCTTC. Encoded protein: CASSVGQGGADYYGYTF. Filled out from reference TRBV9 and TRBJ1-2, the complete variable domain reads DSGVTQTPKHLITATGQRVTLRCSPRSGDLSVYWYQQSLDQGLQFLIQYYNGEERAKGNILERFSAQQFPDLHSELNLSSLELGDSALYFCASSVGQGGADYYGYTFGSGTRLTVV.

The CDR3 DNA follows: TGTGCCACCAGCAGAGACTGGGTAGAAAGGGGTCACGAGCAGTACTTC. Residues: CATSRDWVERGHEQYF. V usage is TRBV15 and J usage is TRBJ2-7; possible D gene TRBD1, 5 bases. Per germline, CDR1 LNHNV and CDR2 YYDKDF (reference sequence). V lost 0 bases and J lost 5, with 17 bases in between. CDR3 length equals 16 residues.

In this sample, this clone turned up a few times. V is TRBV29-1 and J is TRBJ2-3; D unresolved. The CDR3 spans 14 residues. In germline, CDR1 is SQVTM, CDR2 ANQGSEA. V lost 4 bases and J 4 bases, leaving 15 bases between the germline ends. This chain's CDR3 is CSVAYARMPDTQYF. Written as DNA, the CDR3 is TGCAGCGTTGCCTATGCCAGGATGCCAGATACGCAGTATTTT.

J is TRBJ2-7 and V is TRBV27; 10 bases fit TRBD2. Unmatched junction bases numbered 12, after V lost 5 bases and J lost 2 bases. This CDR3 is built from 17 residues. Germline CDR1 MNHEY, CDR2 SMNVEV (reference sequence). The CDR3 DNA sequence: TGTGCCAGCAGTCCCCTAGCGGGGGACCCTTTTCCCTACGAGCAGTACTTC. This gives the protein CASSPLAGDPFPYEQYF.

The table lists this clone with a few counts. This sequence joins TRBV7-9 and TRBJ2-2; 7 bases are a match to TRBD1. This CDR3 region has 16 residues. The germline CDR1 and CDR2 sequences are SEHNR and FQNEAQ (reference sequence). J gave up 0 bases and V 2 bases, and 3 bases lay outside the gene matches. The CDR3 is CASSLRGGSNTGELFF. The CDR3 DNA reads as TGTGCCAGCAGCTTACGAGGGGGCTCGAACACCGGGGAGCTGTTTTTT.

The chain employs TRBV27 and TRBJ1-4; the D gene is possibly TRBD1 (5 bases). Germline CDR1 is MNHEY and CDR2 is SMNVEV (reference sequence). V was trimmed by 6 bases and J by 10 bases, leaving 12 bases between them. The CDR3 is made up of 12 amino acids. The CDR3: CASSLDGGKLFF. Written as DNA, the CDR3 is TGTGCCAGCAGCCTGGACGGGGGAAAACTGTTTTTT.

This chain links TRBV7-9 with TRBJ1-2; 7 positions match TRBD1. The V gene's germline CDR1 is SEHNR and CDR2 FQNEAQ (reference sequence). J lost 8 bases, V lost 5 bases, and 5 bases had no gene match. The CDR3 covers 12 residues. The CDR3 DNA reads TGTGCCAGCAGCCGACAGGGTTTGGGCTACACCTTC. Encoded protein: CASSRQGLGYTF.